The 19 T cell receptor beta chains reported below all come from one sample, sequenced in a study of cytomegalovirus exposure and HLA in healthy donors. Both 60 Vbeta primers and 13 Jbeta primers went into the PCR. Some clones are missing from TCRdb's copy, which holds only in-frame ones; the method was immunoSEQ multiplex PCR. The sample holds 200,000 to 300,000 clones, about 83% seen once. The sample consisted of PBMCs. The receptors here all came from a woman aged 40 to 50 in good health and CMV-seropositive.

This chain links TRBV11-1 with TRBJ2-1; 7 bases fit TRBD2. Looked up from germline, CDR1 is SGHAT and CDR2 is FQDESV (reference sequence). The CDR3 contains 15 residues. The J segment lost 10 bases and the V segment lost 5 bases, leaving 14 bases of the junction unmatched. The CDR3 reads CASSPGISAREEQFF. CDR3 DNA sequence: TGTGCCAGCAGCCCAGGGATCTCCGCGCGGGAGGAGCAGTTCTTC. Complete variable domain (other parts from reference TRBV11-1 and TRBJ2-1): EAEVAQSPRYKITEKSQAVAFWCDPISGHATLYWYRQILGQGPELLVQFQDESVVDDSQLPKDRFSAERLKGVDSTLKIQPAELGDSAMYLCASSPGISAREEQFFGPGTRLTVL.

The DNA of the CDR3 is TGCGCCAGCACCGTCGGGGACTCTGGGGCCAACGTCCTGACTTTC. Its protein is CASTVGDSGANVLTF. The rearrangement links TRBV5-1 to TRBJ2-6; maybe TRBD2 (5 bases). This CDR3 spans 15 amino acids. Germline V lookup: CDR1 SGHRS, CDR2 YFSETQ. V lost 6 bases to trimming and J lost 0 bases, with 10 bases between them.

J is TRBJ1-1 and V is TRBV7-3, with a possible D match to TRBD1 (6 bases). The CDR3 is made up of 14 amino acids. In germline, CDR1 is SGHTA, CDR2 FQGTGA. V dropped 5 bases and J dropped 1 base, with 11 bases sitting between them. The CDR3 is CASSPTGPNTEAFF. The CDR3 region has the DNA TGTGCCAGCAGCCCAACAGGGCCGAACACTGAAGCTTTCTTT.

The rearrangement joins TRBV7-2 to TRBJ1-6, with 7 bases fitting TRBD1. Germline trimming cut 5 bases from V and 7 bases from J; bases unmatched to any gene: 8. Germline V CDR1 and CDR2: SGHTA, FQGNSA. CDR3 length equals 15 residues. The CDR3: CASSQRQGQNSPLHF. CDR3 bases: TGTGCCAGCAGCCAGCGACAGGGCCAGAATTCACCCCTCCACTTT. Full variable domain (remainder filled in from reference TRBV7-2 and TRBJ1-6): GAGVSQSPSNKVTEKGKDVELRCDPISGHTALYWYRQSLGQGLEFLIYFQGNSAPDKSGLPSDRFSAERTGGSVSTLTIQRTQQEDSAVYLCASSQRQGQNSPLHFGNGTRLTVT.

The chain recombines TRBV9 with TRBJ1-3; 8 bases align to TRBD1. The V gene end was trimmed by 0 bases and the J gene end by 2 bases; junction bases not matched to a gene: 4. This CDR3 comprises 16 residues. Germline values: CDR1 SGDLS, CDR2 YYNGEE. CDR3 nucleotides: TGTGCCAGCAGCGTAGAACCAGGGGGCACTGGAAACACCATATATTTT. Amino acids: CASSVEPGGTGNTIYF.

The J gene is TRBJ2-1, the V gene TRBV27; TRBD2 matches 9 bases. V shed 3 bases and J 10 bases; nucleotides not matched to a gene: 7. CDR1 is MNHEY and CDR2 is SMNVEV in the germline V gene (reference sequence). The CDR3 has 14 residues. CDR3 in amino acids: CASSFSGRSREQFF. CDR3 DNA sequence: TGTGCCAGCAGTTTCAGCGGGAGGTCGCGGGAGCAGTTCTTC.

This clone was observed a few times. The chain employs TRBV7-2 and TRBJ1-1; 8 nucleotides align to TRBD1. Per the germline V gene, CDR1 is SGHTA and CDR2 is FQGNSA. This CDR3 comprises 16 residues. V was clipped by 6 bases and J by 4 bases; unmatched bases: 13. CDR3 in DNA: TGTGCCAGCAGGCCGACAGGGGAAGGGCTTGGCACTGAAGCTTTCTTT. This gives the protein CASRPTGEGLGTEAFF.

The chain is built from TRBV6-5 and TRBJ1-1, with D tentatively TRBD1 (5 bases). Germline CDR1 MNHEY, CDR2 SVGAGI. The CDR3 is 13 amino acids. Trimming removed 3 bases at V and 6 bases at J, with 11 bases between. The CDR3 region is CASSYGGFAEAFF. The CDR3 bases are TGTGCCAGCAGTTATGGGGGGTTCGCTGAAGCTTTCTTT.

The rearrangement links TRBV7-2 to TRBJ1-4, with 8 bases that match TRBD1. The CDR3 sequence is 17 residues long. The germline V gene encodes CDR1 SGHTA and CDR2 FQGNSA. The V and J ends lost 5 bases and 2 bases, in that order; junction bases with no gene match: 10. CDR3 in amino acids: CASSQRFGQGTNEKLFF. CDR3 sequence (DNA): TGTGCCAGCAGCCAAAGATTCGGACAGGGTACTAATGAAAAACTGTTTTTT.

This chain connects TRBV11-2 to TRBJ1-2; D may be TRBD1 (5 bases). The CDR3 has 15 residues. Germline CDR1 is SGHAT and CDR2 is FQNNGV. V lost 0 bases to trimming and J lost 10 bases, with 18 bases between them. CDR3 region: CASSLDHSDIDPYTF. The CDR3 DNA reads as TGTGCCAGCAGCTTAGATCATTCGGACATAGACCCCTACACCTTC. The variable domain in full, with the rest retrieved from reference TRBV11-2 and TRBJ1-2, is EAGVAQSPRYKIIEKRQSVAFWCNPISGHATLYWYQQILGQGPKLLIQFQNNGVVDDSQLPKDRFSAERLKGVDSTLKIQPAKLEDSAVYLCASSLDHSDIDPYTFGSGTRLTVV.

CDR3 sequence (DNA): TGTGCCAGCAGCTGGGGGGCGGGAGGAGAAGCTCAGTACTTC. This sequence encodes CASSWGAGGEAQYF. The gene calls are TRBV5-6 and TRBJ2-4; TRBD2 matches 8 bases. The germline V gene encodes CDR1 SGHDT and CDR2 YYEEEE. Unmatched junction bases numbered 11, after V lost 3 bases and J lost 12 bases. The CDR3 spans 14 residues.

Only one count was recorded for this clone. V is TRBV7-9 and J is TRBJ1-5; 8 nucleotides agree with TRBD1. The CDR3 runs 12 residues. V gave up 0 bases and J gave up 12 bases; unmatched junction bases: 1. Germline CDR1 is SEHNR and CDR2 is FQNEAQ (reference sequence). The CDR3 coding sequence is TGTGCCAGCAGCTTAGCGGGGACAGGCCAGCATTTT. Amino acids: CASSLAGTGQHF.

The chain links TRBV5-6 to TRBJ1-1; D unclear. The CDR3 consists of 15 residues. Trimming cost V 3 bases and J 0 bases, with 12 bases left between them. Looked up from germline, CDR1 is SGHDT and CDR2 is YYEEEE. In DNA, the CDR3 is TGTGCCAGCAGCTCCTCACCGGGGATGAACACTGAAGCTTTCTTT. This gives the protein CASSSSPGMNTEAFF.

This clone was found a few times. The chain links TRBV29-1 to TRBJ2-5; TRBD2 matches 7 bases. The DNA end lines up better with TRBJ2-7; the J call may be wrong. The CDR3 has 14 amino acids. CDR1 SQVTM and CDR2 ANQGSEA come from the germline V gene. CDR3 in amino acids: CSGASGTTSYEQYF. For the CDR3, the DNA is TGCAGCGGGGCATCCGGGACTACCTCCTACGAGCAGTACTTC.

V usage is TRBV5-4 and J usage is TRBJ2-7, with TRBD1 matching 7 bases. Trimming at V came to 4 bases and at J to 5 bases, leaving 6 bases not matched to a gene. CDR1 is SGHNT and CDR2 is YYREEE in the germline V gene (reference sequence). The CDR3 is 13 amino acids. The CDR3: CASSVGGRDEQYF. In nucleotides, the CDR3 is TGTGCCAGCAGCGTAGGGGGCAGGGACGAGCAGTACTTC.

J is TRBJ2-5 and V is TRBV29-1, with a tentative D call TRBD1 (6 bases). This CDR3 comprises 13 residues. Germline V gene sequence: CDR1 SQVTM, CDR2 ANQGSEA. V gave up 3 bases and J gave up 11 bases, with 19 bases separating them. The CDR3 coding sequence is TGCAGCGTTGACTCGTCAGGGGTTGGGGAGCAGTACTTC. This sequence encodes CSVDSSGVGEQYF.

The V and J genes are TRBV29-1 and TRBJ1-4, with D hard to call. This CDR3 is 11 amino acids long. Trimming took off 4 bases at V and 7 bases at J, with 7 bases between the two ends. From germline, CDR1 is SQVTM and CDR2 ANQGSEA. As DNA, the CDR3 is TGCAGCGTTGCCGTCTTTGAAAAACTGTTTTTT. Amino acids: CSVAVFEKLFF.

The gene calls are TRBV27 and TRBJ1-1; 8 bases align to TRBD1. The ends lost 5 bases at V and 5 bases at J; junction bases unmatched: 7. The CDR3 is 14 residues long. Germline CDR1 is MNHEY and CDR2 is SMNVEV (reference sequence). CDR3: CASSITGGVTEAFF. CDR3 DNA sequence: TGTGCCAGCAGTATTACAGGGGGGGTTACTGAAGCTTTCTTT.

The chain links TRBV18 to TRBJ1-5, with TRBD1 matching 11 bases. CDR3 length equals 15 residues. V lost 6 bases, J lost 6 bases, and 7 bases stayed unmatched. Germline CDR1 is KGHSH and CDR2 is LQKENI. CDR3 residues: CASSQGQGAGQPQHF. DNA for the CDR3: TGTGCCAGCTCCCAAGGACAGGGGGCCGGTCAGCCCCAGCATTTT.